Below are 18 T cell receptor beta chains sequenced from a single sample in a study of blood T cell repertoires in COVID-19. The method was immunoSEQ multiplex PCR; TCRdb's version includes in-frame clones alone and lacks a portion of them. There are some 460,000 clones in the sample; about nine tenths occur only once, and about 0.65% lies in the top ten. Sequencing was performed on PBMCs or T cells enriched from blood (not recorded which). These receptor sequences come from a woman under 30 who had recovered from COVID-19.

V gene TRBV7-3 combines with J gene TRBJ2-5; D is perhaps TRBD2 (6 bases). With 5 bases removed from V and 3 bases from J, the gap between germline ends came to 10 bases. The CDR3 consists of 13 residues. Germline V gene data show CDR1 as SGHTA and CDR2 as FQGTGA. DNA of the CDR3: TGTGCCAGCAGCGCCTTAGCGGAAGAGACCCAGTACTTC. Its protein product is CASSALAEETQYF. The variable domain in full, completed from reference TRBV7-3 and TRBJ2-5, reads GAGVSQTPSNKVTEKGKYVELRCDPISGHTALYWYRQSLGQGPEFLIYFQGTGAADDSGLPNDRFFAVRPEGSVSTLKIQRTERGDSAVYLCASSALAEETQYFGPGTRLLVL.

The CDR3 DNA reads TGTGCCAGTAGTATATGGTGGACAGGGAATGAAGCTTTCTTT. It yields the protein CASSIWWTGNEAFF. V and J are TRBV19 and TRBJ1-1; TRBD1 agrees at 8 bases. Trimming removed 2 bases from V and 7 bases from J; junction bases left unmatched: 6. This CDR3 is built from 14 residues. Germline V gene data show CDR1 as LNHDA and CDR2 as SQIVND (reference sequence).

CDR3 protein: CASSLGPGSLTQYF. DNA of the CDR3: TGTGCCAGCAGCTTAGGGCCGGGGAGCTTGACCCAGTACTTC. The chain recombines TRBV11-3 with TRBJ2-5; a weak D match, TRBD2 (5 bases). Trimming left V 1 base short and J 7 bases short, with 13 bases between. Germline assignment: CDR1 SGHNT and CDR2 YENEEA. The CDR3 consists of 14 residues.

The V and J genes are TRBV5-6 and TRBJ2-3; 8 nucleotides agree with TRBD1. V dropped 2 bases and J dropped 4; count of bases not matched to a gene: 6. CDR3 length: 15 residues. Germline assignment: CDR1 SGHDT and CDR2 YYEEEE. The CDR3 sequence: CASSLLGTGADTQYF. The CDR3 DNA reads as TGTGCCAGCAGCTTACTCGGGACAGGTGCAGATACGCAGTATTTT.

CDR3 in DNA: TGTGCCAGTACTCGTCCCGGGGGGGGCACCCAGCCCCAGCATTTT. Protein: CASTRPGGGTQPQHF. V gene TRBV19 combines with J gene TRBJ1-5; D is perhaps TRBD1 (6 bases). Germline V gives CDR1 LNHDA, CDR2 SQIVND (reference sequence). The CDR3 covers 15 residues. The germline V and J ends were trimmed by 7 bases and 7 bases, with 20 bases remaining between them.

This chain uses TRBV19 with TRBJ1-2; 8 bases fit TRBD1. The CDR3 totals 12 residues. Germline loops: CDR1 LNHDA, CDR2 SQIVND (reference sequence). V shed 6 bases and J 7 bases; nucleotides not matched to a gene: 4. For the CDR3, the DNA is TGTGCCAGTAGGACAGGGGTGGGTGGCTACACCTTC. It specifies CASRTGVGGYTF.

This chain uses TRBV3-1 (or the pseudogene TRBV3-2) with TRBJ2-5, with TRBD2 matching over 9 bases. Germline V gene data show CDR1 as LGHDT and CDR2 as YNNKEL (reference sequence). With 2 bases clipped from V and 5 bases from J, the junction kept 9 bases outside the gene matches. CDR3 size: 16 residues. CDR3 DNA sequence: TGTGCCAGCAGCCAATCAAGCGGGGGGCCACGGGAGACCCAGTACTTC. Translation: CASSQSSGGPRETQYF.

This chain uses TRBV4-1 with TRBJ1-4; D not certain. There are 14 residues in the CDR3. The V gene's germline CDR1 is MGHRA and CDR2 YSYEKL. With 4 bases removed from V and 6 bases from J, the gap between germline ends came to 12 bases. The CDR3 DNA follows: TGCGCCAGCAGCCGAATACAATTGGATGAAAAACTGTTTTTT. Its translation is CASSRIQLDEKLFF.

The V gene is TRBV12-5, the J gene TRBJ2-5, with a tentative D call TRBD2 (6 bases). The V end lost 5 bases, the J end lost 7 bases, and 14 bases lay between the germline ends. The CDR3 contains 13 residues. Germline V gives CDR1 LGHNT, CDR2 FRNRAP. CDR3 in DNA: TGTGCTAGTGGTCCGGACGGGCGGGGGACCCAGTACTTC. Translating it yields CASGPDGRGTQYF. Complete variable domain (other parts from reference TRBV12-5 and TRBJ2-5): DARVTQTPRHKVTEMGQEVTMRCQPILGHNTVFWYRQTMMQGLELLAYFRNRAPLDDSGMPKDRFSAEMPDATLATLKIQPSEPRDSAVYFCASGPDGRGTQYFGPGTRLLVL.

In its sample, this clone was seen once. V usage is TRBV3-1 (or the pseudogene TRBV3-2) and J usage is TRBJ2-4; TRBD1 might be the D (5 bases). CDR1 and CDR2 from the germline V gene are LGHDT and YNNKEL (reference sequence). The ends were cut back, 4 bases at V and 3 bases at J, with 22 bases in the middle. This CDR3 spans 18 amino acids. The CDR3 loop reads CASSPPPGSILGKNIQYF. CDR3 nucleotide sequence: TGTGCCAGCAGCCCACCGCCAGGGTCCATCTTAGGCAAAAACATTCAGTACTTC.

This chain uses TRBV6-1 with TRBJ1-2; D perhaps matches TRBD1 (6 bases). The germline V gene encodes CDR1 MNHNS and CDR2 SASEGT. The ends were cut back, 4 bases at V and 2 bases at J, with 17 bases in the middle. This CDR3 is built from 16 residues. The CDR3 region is CASSGLFQGGNYGYTF. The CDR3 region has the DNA TGTGCCAGCAGTGGCCTTTTTCAAGGGGGAAACTATGGCTACACCTTC.

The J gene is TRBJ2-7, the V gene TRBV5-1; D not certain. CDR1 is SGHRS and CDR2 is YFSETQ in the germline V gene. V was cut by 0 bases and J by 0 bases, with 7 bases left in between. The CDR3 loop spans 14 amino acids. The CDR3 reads CASSLDSLSYEQYF. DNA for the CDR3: TGCGCCAGCAGCTTGGACTCCCTCTCCTACGAGCAGTACTTC.

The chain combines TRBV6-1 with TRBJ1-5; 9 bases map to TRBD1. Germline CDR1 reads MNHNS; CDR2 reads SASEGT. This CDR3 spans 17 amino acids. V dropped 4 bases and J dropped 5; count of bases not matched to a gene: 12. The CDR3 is CASSAIPRDRVYQPQHF. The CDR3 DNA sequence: TGTGCCAGCAGTGCTATACCCCGGGACAGGGTTTATCAGCCCCAGCATTTT.

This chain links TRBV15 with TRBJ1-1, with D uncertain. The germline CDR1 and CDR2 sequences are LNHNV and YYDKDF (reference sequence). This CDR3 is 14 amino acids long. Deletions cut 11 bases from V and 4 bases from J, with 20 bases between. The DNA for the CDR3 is TGTGCCGCTCAGAAAGGAGGAGAGGTCACTGAAGCTTTCTTT. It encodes CAAQKGGEVTEAFF.

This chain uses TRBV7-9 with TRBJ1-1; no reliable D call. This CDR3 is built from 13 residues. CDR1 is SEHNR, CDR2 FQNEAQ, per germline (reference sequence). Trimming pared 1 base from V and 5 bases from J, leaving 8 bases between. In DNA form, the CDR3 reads TGTGCCAGCAGCTTAGTTGGGCCAACTGAAGCTTTCTTT. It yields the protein CASSLVGPTEAFF.

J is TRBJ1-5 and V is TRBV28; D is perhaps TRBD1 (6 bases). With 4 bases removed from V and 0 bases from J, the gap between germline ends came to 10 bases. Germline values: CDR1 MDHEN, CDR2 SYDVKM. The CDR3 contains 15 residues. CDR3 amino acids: CASSSDSDSNQPQHF. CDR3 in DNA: TGTGCCAGCAGTTCGGACAGTGATAGCAATCAGCCCCAGCATTTT.

DNA for the CDR3: TGTGCCTGGACCCCCGGCCATACGGGTGAAAAACTGTTTTTT. As protein: CAWTPGHTGEKLFF. The chain recombines TRBV30 with TRBJ1-4; D not certain. This CDR3 has 14 amino acids. The germline gives CDR1 GTSNPN, CDR2 SVGIG (reference sequence). V was clipped by 4 bases and J by 7 bases, with 16 bases between them.

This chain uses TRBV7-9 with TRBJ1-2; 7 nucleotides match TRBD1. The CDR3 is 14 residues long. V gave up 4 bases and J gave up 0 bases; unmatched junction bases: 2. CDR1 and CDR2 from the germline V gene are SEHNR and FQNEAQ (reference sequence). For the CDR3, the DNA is TGTGCCAGCAGCTGGGACAGCACTAACTATGGCTACACCTTC. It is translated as CASSWDSTNYGYTF.